The 14 T cell receptor beta chains below were found in one sample sequenced in a study of blood T cell repertoires in COVID-19. Data came from immunoSEQ multiplex PCR; TCRdb stores just in-frame clones and leaves some out. Of approximately 92,000 clones listed, around nine tenths are singletons. Specimen: peripheral blood. These receptors were collected from an older woman with COVID-19, enrolled during active disease.

V is TRBV19 and J is TRBJ2-7, with TRBD1 matching over 8 bases. CDR3 size: 15 residues. CDR1 is LNHDA, CDR2 SQIVND, per germline (reference sequence). J gave up 4 bases and V 8 bases, and 13 bases lay outside the gene matches. The CDR3 DNA reads as TGTGCCAGTCAAACAGCCGGGACAGGCTTGTACGAGCAGTACTTC. This translates into CASQTAGTGLYEQYF.

This chain uses TRBV18 with TRBJ2-7; D gene ambiguous. CDR1 KGHSH and CDR2 LQKENI come from the germline V gene. Trimming removed 2 bases at V and 7 bases at J, with 12 bases between. The CDR3 spans 13 residues. CDR3 residues: CASSPGPLQEQYF. CDR3 bases: TGTGCCAGCTCACCAGGCCCTCTCCAGGAGCAGTACTTC.

The chain carries TRBV5-1 and TRBJ1-1, with TRBD1 matching over 10 bases. Germline lookup yields CDR1 SGHRS and CDR2 YFSETQ. CDR3 length equals 15 residues. V lost 3 bases and J lost 4; bases outside the gene matches: 6. The CDR3 DNA reads as TGCGCCAGCAGCTCTACGGGACAGGGGATCACTGAAGCTTTCTTT. This sequence encodes CASSSTGQGITEAFF. Full variable domain (rest looked up from reference TRBV5-1 and TRBJ1-1): KAGVTQTPRYLIKTRGQQVTLSCSPISGHRSVSWYQQTPGQGLQFLFEYFSETQRNKGNFPGRFSGRQFSNSRSEMNVSTLELGDSALYLCASSSTGQGITEAFFGQGTRLTVV.

This clone was counted a single time. The chain is built from TRBV19 and TRBJ2-2; D is perhaps TRBD2 (6 bases). V was trimmed by 4 bases and J by 6 bases, leaving 15 bases between them. Germline lookup yields CDR1 LNHDA and CDR2 SQIVND (reference sequence). The CDR3 is 15 residues long. The CDR3, as DNA: TGTGCCAGTAGTAGTGGGCAGGGAGGAGCCGGGGAGCTGTTTTTT. Its translation is CASSSGQGGAGELFF.

This clone was seen a few times. The rearrangement links TRBV18 to TRBJ1-6; 9 bases fit TRBD1. The length of the CDR3 is 14 residues. Trimming took 4 bases from V and 7 from J; bases not matched to a gene: 2. Per germline, CDR1 KGHSH and CDR2 LQKENI. The CDR3: CASSRTGVNSPLHF. The CDR3 bases are TGTGCCAGCTCACGGACAGGGGTAAATTCACCCCTCCACTTT.

The CDR3 sequence: CAWSTLRGYNEQFF. The CDR3 nucleotides are TGTGCCTGGAGTACCCTCCGGGGCTACAATGAGCAGTTCTTC. V and J are TRBV30 and TRBJ2-1, with a tentative D call TRBD2 (5 bases). The ends were cut back, 2 bases at V and 3 bases at J, with 11 bases in the middle. This CDR3 region has 14 residues. Germline lookup yields CDR1 GTSNPN and CDR2 SVGIG (reference sequence).

The V call is TRBV24-1, the J call TRBJ2-3; TRBD2 agrees at 10 bases. The CDR3 has 17 amino acids. With V trimmed by 1 base and J by 1 base, 4 bases remained unmatched. Germline lookup yields CDR1 KGHDR and CDR2 SFDVKD. The CDR3 nucleotides read TGTGCCACCAGTGATTTCGGGCTAGCGGGGGGCACAGATACGCAGTATTTT. It encodes CATSDFGLAGGTDTQYF.

This chain uses TRBV15 with TRBJ2-3; TRBD2 matches 11 bases. The V and J ends lost 0 bases and 2 bases, in that order; junction bases with no gene match: 10. The CDR3 loop spans 19 amino acids. Germline CDR1 and CDR2: LNHNV and YYDKDF (reference sequence). In DNA form, the CDR3 reads TGTGCCACCAGCAGAGATAATCTAGCGGGGGGCGAATACACAGATACGCAGTATTTT. Translated, it gives CATSRDNLAGGEYTDTQYF. The entire variable domain, with the rest obtained from reference TRBV15 and TRBJ2-3, is as follows: DAMVIQNPRYQVTQFGKPVTLSCSQTLNHNVMYWYQQKSSQAPKLLFHYYDKDFNNEADTPDNFQSRRPNTSFCFLDIRSPGLGDTAMYLCATSRDNLAGGEYTDTQYFGPGTRLTVL.

This chain joins TRBV6-4 and TRBJ1-2; 7 bases are a match to TRBD1. Germline trimming cut 3 bases from V and 6 bases from J; bases unmatched to any gene: 7. The CDR3 has 14 amino acids. Germline-derived CDR1 and CDR2 are MRHNA and SNTAGT. The CDR3 DNA reads TGTGCCAGCAGTGAAGCAGGGGGAGTTAATGGCTACACCTTC. Protein sequence: CASSEAGGVNGYTF.

This clone was counted only a few times. The chain carries TRBV24-1 and TRBJ2-5, with D possibly being TRBD2 (7 bases). The CDR3 totals 15 residues. CDR1 and CDR2 (germline): KGHDR, SFDVKD. V was cut by 5 bases and J by 4 bases, with 16 bases left in between. The CDR3 DNA follows: TGTGCCACCAGTGGTTCGGGGGGCAGAGGAGAGACCCAGTACTTC. Translated: CATSGSGGRGETQYF.

The J gene is TRBJ1-4, the V gene TRBV7-8; tentative D call: TRBD1 (5 bases). V was trimmed by 1 base and J by 5 bases, leaving 14 bases between them. This CDR3 has 16 residues. Germline V CDR1 and CDR2: SGHVS, FQNEAQ. In DNA, the CDR3 is TGTGCCAGCAGCTTAGGGAGTTGGCAGGGAAATGAAAAACTGTTTTTT. It encodes CASSLGSWQGNEKLFF.

The chain employs TRBV4-3 and TRBJ2-3; 11 bases are shared with TRBD2. V lost 2 bases to trimming and J lost 5 bases; unmatched junction nucleotides: 3. CDR1 is LGHNA, CDR2 YSLEER, per germline. There are 15 residues in the CDR3. The CDR3: CASSQRLAGRDTQYF. The CDR3 region has the DNA TGCGCCAGCAGCCAACGACTAGCGGGGAGAGATACGCAGTATTTT.

This clone was seen a handful of times. The chain is built from TRBV4-3 and TRBJ1-2, with D maybe TRBD1 (6 bases). V lost 2 bases to trimming and J lost 8 bases, with 24 bases between them. CDR3 length equals 17 residues. Germline V CDR1 and CDR2: LGHNA, YSLEER. CDR3 coding DNA: TGCGCCAGCAGCCAATCCGAGGGGGGGGCGGCACTAGGCGGCTACACCTTC. Residues: CASSQSEGGAALGGYTF.

This rearrangement joins TRBV5-8 to TRBJ2-7; TRBD2 matches 7 bases. The CDR3 has 12 amino acids. J gave up 12 bases and V 0 bases, and 6 bases lay outside the gene matches. CDR1 is SGHTS and CDR2 is YDEGEE in the germline V gene. The CDR3 is CASSLAGRPAYF. CDR3 coding DNA: TGTGCCAGCAGCTTGGCCGGGAGGCCGGCGTACTTC.